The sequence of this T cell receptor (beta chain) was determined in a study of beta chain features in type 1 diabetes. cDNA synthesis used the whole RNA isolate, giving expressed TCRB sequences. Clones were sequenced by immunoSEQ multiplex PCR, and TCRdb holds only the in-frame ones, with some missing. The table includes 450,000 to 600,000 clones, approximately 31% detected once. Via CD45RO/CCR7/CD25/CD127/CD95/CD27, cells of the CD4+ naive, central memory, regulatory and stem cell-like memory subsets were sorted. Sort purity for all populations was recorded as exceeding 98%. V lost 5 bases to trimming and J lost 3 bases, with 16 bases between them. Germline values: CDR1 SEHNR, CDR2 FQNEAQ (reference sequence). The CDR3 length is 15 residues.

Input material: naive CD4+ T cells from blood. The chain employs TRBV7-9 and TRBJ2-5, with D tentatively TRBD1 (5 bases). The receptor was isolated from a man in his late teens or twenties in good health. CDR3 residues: CASSARLFREETQYF. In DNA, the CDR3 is TGTGCCAGCAGCGCCAGACTCTTCAGGGAAGAGACCCAGTACTTC.